This T cell receptor beta chain came from a study of shared clonotypes between healthy human individuals. Overall study: Used for every donor were three CD4 naive, three CD4 memory, two CD8 naive and one CD8 memory plate.

Trimming took 0 bases from V and 7 from J, leaving 13 bases between them. This CDR3 has 14 amino acids. Looked up from germline, CDR1 is LGHNA and CDR2 is YNFKEQ. It was approximately 0.2 ug DNA, around 33,000 T cell genomes, that sorted-subset replicate PCRs used. TCRdb's copy holds only in-frame clones and misses some; the assay was immunoSEQ multiplex PCR. Of around 300,000 clones detected, over 75% appear once; the ten largest clones hold about a sixth. Sequencing input: memory CD8+ T cells sorted from blood. Subset specified: CD45RO+ cells pooled with CCR7-negative TemRA cells. The chain has TRBV4-2 and TRBJ2-7; tentatively, D is TRBD2 (7 bases). This receptor was identified in a man younger than 35 in good health. The chain's CDR3 is CASSQERGAGEQYF. The DNA for the CDR3 is TGTGCCAGCAGCCAAGAACGGGGGGCCGGTGAGCAGTACTTC.